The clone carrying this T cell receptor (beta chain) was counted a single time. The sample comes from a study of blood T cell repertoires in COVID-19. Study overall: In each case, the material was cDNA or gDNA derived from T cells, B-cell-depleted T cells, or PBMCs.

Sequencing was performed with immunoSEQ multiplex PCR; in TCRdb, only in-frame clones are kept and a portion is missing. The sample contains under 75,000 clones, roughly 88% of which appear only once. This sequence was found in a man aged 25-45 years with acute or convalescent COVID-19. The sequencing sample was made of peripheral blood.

The CDR3 sequence is CAISERQGKAGELFF. The CDR3, as DNA: TGTGCCATCAGTGAGCGCCAGGGGAAAGCAGGGGAGCTGTTTTTT. The gene calls are TRBV10-3 and TRBJ2-2, with D possibly TRBD1 on 6 matching bases. The CDR3 extends over 15 amino acids. The V end was cut by 2 bases, the J end by 8 bases, with 15 bases between. Per germline, CDR1 ENHRY and CDR2 SYGVKD.